One and the same sample provided the 5 T cell receptor beta chains below, sequenced in a study of beta chain features in type 1 diabetes. TCRB transcripts that were expressed got sequenced, as all of the isolated RNA had been reverse transcribed. Profiled with immunoSEQ multiplex PCR; TCRdb holds only in-frame clones, not every one. The table lists 250,000 to 350,000 clones, 9.5% to 12% of them singletons. Specimen: naive CD4+ T cells from blood. The source is a woman younger than 45 in good health.

Worth noting for this clone: Its ends do not fully match the called genes, so a read error is possible. The chain is built from TRBV20-1 and TRBJ2-1; 7 bases are shared with TRBD2. The germline V gene has CDR1 DFQATT and CDR2 SNEGSKA (reference sequence). There are 11 residues in the CDR3. The CDR3 bases are TGCAGTGCCCAAACGACGCGGGAGCGGTTCTTC. Translating it yields CSAQTTRERFF.

This clone appeared a few times. V usage is TRBV2 and J usage is TRBJ2-1; 9 bases fit TRBD2. The ends lost 7 bases at V and 9 bases at J; junction bases unmatched: 13. From germline, CDR1 is SNHLY and CDR2 FYNNEI. The CDR3 sequence is 15 residues long. Written as DNA, the CDR3 is TGTGCCAGCAACTTCGCGGGAGGGCCGATAGGTGAGCAGTTCTTC. Amino acids: CASNFAGGPIGEQFF. Based on the CDR3 plus reference TRBV2 and TRBJ2-1, the full variable domain is EPEVTQTPSHQVTQMGQEVILRCVPISNHLYFYWYRQILGQKVEFLVSFYNNEISEKSEIFDDQFSVERPDGSNFTLKIRSTKLEDSAMYFCASNFAGGPIGEQFFGPGTRLTVL.

This clone was counted only a few times. This chain links TRBV19 with TRBJ2-1, with 7 bases fitting TRBD1. Germline CDR1 LNHDA, CDR2 SQIVND (reference sequence). The CDR3 has 18 amino acids. The V gene end was trimmed by 5 bases and the J gene end by 0 bases; junction bases not matched to a gene: 13. CDR3 residues: CASSQSGGWSGSYNEQFF. CDR3 coding DNA: TGTGCCAGTAGTCAGTCAGGGGGATGGAGCGGCTCCTACAATGAGCAGTTCTTC.

This chain joins TRBV7-9 and TRBJ2-3; 10 nucleotides align to TRBD2. The CDR3 totals 17 residues. Germline V gene data show CDR1 as SEHNR and CDR2 as FQNEAQ (reference sequence). After removal of 0 bases from V and 5 bases from J, the junction contained 8 bases not matched to a gene. The chain's CDR3 is CASSLAPASGSEDTQYF. CDR3 nucleotides: TGTGCCAGCAGCTTAGCGCCGGCTAGCGGGAGCGAAGATACGCAGTATTTT. The full variable domain, completed using reference TRBV7-9 and TRBJ2-3, is DTGVSQNPRHKITKRGQNVTFRCDPISEHNRLYWYRQTLGQGPEFLTYFQNEAQLEKSRLLSDRFSAERPKGSFSTLEIQRTEQGDSAMYLCASSLAPASGSEDTQYFGPGTRLTVL.

This chain uses TRBV6-5 with TRBJ2-5; 10 positions match TRBD1. V trimming: 4 bases; J trimming: 4 bases; junction bases outside the gene matches: 3. The CDR3 is made up of 14 amino acids. CDR1 and CDR2 (germline): MNHEY, SVGAGI. The chain's CDR3 is CASSLGQGVETQYF. In nucleotides, the CDR3 is TGTGCCAGCAGTTTAGGACAGGGGGTAGAGACCCAGTACTTC.